This TCR beta chain was documented in a study of blood T cell repertoires in COVID-19. Study-wide background: Samples taken during acute and convalescent COVID-19 were collected in the United States, Italy and Spain. The analysed material was cDNA or gDNA that came from T cells, B-cell-depleted T cells, or PBMCs.

Under the authors' procedure: Counts of nucleated cells, estimated from reference gene primer amplification, were obtained. The repertoire was sequenced with immunoSEQ multiplex PCR; TCRdb's copy has only in-frame clones and lacks some. V and J calls and clone size come straight from that table; D and trimming were deduced from the DNA. The data show approximately 89,000 clones, 75% to 85% seen once. V was pared by 1 base and J by 11 bases, with 18 bases between. This CDR3 spans 14 amino acids. Germline V CDR1 and CDR2: GTSNPN, SVGIG (reference sequence). This TCR was recovered from a woman older than 75 with acute or convalescent COVID-19. The sequenced sample was peripheral blood. J is TRBJ1-5 and V is TRBV30, with D unclear. The CDR3 coding sequence is TGTGCCTGGAGTGAAAGCCACGGGATTAAGGCCCAGCATTTT. Amino acids: CAWSESHGIKAQHF. The entire variable domain, with the rest obtained from reference TRBV30 and TRBJ1-5, is as follows: SQTIHQWPATLVQPVGSPLSLECTVEGTSNPNLYWYRQAAGRGLQLLFYSVGIGQISSEVPQNLSASRPQDRQFILSSKKLLLSDSGFYLCAWSESHGIKAQHFGDGTRLSIL.